This entry features one TCR beta chain sequence. What it binds is unknown. The source of the sample is a study of cytomegalovirus exposure and HLA in healthy donors. As for the study in general: Roughly 80 million unique TCRs from HLA-typed donors were held in an early data release. Overall study results and limits: The study carried out a later analysis of TCR beta sequences. It associated approximately 15,000 of them with specific HLA alleles at a false discovery rate of 0.05. TRBV6-2, TRBV6-3 and other indistinguishable V segments were excluded.

Vbeta (60) and Jbeta (13) primers were used in the PCR. Data came from immunoSEQ multiplex PCR; TCRdb stores just in-frame clones and leaves some out. The listing contains under 95,000 clones. V was clipped by 1 base and J by 3 bases, with 10 bases between them. The CDR3 length is 14 residues. Germline values: CDR1 SGHNT, CDR2 YYREEE (reference sequence). This chain connects TRBV5-4 to TRBJ2-5; possibly TRBD1 for D (5 bases). The origin of this receptor is a man aged 45-65 years in good health and CMV-seronegative. Input material: PBMCs. The CDR3 spells CASSLQDNKETQYF. DNA for the CDR3: TGTGCCAGCAGCTTGCAGGACAACAAAGAGACCCAGTACTTC.